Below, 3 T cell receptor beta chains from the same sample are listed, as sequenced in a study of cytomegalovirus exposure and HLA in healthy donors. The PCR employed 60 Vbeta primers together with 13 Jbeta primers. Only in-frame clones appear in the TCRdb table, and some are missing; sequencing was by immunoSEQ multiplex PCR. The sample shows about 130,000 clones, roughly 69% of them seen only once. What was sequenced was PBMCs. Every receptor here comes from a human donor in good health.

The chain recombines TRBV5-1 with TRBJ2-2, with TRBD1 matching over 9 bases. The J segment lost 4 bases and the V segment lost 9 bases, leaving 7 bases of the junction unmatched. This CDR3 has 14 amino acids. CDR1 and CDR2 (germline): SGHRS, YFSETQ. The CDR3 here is CATTGQGGTGELFF. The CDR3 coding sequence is TGCGCCACTACGGGACAGGGCGGCACCGGGGAGCTGTTTTTT.

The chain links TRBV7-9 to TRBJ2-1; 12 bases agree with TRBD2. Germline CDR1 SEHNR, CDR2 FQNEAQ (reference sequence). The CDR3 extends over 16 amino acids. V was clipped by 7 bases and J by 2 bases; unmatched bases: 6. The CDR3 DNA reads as TGTGCCAGCAACCCTAGCGGGAGGGCCCCCTACAATGAGCAGTTCTTC. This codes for CASNPSGRAPYNEQFF.

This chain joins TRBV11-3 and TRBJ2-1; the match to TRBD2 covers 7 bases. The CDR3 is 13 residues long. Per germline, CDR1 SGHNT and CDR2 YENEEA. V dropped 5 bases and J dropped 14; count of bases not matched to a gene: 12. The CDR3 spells CASSQVPGGGKFF. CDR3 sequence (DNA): TGTGCCAGCAGCCAAGTCCCCGGGGGAGGGAAGTTCTTC.